The clone carrying this T cell receptor beta chain was recorded many times. Each CDR3 protein gets one entry after TCRdb re-called the 5' RACE reads with MiXCR. The sample carries fewer than 85,000 distinct CDR3 sequences, roughly 4.4% recorded once. This sample is drawn from a study of neurological immune-mediated disorders. V was pared by 6 bases and J by 8 bases, with 13 bases between. There are 12 residues in the CDR3. Germline V gene data show CDR1 as SNHLY and CDR2 as FYNNEI. The specimen was PBMCs. This rearrangement joins TRBV2 to TRBJ1-2; D perhaps matches TRBD1 (5 bases). The sequence was obtained from a woman in her 70s with multiple sclerosis. DNA for the CDR3: TGTGCCAGCAGCGAATCAGGGTGGGGCTACACCTTC. It encodes CASSESGWGYTF.